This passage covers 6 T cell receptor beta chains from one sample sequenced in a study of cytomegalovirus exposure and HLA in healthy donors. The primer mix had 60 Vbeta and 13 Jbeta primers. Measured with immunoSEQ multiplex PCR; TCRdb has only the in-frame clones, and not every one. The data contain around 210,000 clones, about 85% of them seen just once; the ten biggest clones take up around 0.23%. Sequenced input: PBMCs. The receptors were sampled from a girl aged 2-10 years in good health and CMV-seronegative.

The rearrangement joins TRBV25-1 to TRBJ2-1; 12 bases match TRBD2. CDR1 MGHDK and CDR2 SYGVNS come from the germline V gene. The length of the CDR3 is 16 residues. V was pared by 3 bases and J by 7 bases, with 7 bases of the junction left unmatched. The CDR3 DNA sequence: TGTGCCAGCAGTGACCCCCGACTAGCGGGGGCTAATGAGCAGTTCTTC. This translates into CASSDPRLAGANEQFF.

CDR3 coding DNA: TGCGCCAGCAGCTCGGACTTGACAGGAAACTATGGCTACACCTTC. The encoded protein is CASSSDLTGNYGYTF. The V call is TRBV5-1, the J call TRBJ1-2; D might be TRBD1 (6 bases). Per the germline V gene, CDR1 is SGHRS and CDR2 is YFSETQ. V lost 3 bases, J lost 2 bases, and 14 bases lay in between. The length of the CDR3 is 15 residues.

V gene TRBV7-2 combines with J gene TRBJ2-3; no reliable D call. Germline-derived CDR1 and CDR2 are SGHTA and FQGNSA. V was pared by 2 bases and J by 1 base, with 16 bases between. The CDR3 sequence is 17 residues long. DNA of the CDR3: TGTGCCAGCAGCTTATCCCCGATCGTCAGATGCACAGATACGCAGTATTTT. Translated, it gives CASSLSPIVRCTDTQYF.

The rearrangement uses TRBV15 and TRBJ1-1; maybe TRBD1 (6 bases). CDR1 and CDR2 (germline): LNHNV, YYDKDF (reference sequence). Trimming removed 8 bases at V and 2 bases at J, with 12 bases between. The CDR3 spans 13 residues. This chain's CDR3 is CATQGQFNTEAFF. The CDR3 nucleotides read TGTGCCACCCAAGGACAGTTCAACACTGAAGCTTTCTTT. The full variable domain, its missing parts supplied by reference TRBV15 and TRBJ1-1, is DAMVIQNPRYQVTQFGKPVTLSCSQTLNHNVMYWYQQKSSQAPKLLFHYYDKDFNNEADTPDNFQSRRPNTSFCFLDIRSPGLGDTAMYLCATQGQFNTEAFFGQGTRLTVV.

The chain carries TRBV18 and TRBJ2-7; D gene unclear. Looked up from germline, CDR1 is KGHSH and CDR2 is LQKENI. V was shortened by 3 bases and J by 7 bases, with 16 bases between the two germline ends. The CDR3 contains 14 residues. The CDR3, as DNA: TGTGCCAGCTCACCGGCAGGCCGTAATAGGGAGCAGTACTTC. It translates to CASSPAGRNREQYF.

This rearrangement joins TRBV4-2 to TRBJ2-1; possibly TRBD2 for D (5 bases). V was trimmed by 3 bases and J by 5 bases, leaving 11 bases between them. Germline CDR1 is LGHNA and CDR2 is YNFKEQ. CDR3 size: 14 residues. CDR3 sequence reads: CASSHSSGDNEQFF. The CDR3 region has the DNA TGTGCCAGCAGCCACTCCAGCGGTGACAATGAGCAGTTCTTC.